The source of this TCR delta chain is a study of gamma-delta chains in newborns, infants, children. Trimming shortened V by 3 bases and J by 0 bases, and 14 bases separated the two germline ends. Germline V gene sequence: CDR1 GEAIGNYY, CDR2 EKD. The CDR3 totals 18 residues. TCRdb re-called the reads using CATT. The data contain some 6,100 delta-chain clones, 2.6% of them seen just once; the ten biggest clones take up roughly a sixth. This clone qualifies as medium-sized. This receptor was taken from a child who was a newborn, infant or young child, either healthy, febrile or measles-vaccinated (not recorded which). Sequencing input: blood. The chain links TRDV2 to TRDJ3; D may be TRDD3 (6 bases). The CDR3 sequence: CACDPAGGISWDTRQMFF. The CDR3 nucleotides are TGTGCCTGTGACCCCGCGGGGGGAATCTCCTGGGACACCCGACAGATGTTTTTC.